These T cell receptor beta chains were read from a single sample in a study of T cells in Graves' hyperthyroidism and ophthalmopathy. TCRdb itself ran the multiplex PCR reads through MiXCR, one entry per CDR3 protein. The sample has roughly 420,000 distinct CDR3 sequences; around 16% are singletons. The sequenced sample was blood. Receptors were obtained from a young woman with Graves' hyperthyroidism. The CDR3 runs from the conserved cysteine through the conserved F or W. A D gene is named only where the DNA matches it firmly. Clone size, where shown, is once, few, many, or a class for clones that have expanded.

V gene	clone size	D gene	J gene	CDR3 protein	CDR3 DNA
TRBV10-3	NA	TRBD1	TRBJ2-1	CAIRTGFGDEQFF	TGTGCCATCAGGACAGGGTTCGGGGATGAGCAGTTCTTC
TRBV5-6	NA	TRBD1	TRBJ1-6	CASSRRTGDASPLHF	TGTGCCAGCAGTCGGAGGACAGGGGATGCTTCACCCCTCCACTTT
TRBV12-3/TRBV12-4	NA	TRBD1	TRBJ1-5	CASSQGEGQPQHF	TGTGCCAGCAGCCAGGGGGAAGGGCAGCCCCAGCATTTT
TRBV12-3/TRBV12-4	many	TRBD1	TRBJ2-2	CASSSPGTGNTGELFF	TGTGCCAGCAGCTCCCCCGGGACAGGAAACACCGGGGAGCTGTTTTTT
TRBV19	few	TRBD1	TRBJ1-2	CASSIWAGGELRGYTF	TGTGCCAGTAGTATCTGGGCAGGGGGCGAACTCCGGGGCTACACCTTC
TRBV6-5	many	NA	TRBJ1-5	CASSYSPFLWGSNQPQHF	TGTGCCAGCAGTTACTCACCCTTTTTATGGGGGAGCAATCAGCCCCAGCATTTT
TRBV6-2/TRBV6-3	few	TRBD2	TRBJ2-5	CATTSFETQYF	TGTGCCACGACTAGCTTTGAGACCCAGTACTTC
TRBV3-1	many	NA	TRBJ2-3	CASSPGLSTDTQYF	TGTGCCAGCAGTCCCGGACTTAGCACAGATACGCAGTATTTT
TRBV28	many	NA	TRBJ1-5	CASTGTSNQPQHF	TGTGCCAGCACCGGGACTTCTAATCAGCCCCAGCATTTT
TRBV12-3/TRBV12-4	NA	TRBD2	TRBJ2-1	CASSQGLAAQAPYNEQFF	TGTGCCAGCAGTCAGGGACTAGCGGCCCAAGCGCCCTACAATGAGCAGTTCTTC
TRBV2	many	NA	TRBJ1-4	CASSDNIYATNEKLFF	TGTGCCAGCAGTGACAACATCTATGCAACTAATGAAAAACTGTTTTTT
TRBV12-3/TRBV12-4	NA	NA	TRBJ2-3	CASSPGLTTYTQYF	TGTGCCAGCAGTCCTGGACTCACCACGTATACGCAGTATTTT
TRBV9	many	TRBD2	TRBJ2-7	CASSANPGLAGGFGTYEQYF	TGTGCCAGCAGCGCGAATCCGGGACTAGCGGGAGGATTCGGAACCTACGAGCAGTACTTC
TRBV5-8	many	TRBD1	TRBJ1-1	CASSLAGGKTEAFF	TGTGCCAGCAGCTTGGCAGGGGGTAAGACTGAAGCTTTCTTT
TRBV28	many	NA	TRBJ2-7	CASSSPFGTPYEQYF	TGTGCCAGCAGTTCGCCGTTTGGGACACCTTACGAGCAGTACTTC
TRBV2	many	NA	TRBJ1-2	CASSERWGSSYGYTF	TGTGCCAGCAGTGAAAGGTGGGGCTCCAGCTATGGCTACACCTTC
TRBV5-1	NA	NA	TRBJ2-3	CASSLGGTTSTDTQYF	TGCGCCAGCAGCTTGGGAGGAACTACTAGCACAGATACGCAGTATTTT
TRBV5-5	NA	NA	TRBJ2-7	CASSSRAGASYNEQYF	TGTGCCAGCAGCTCTCGAGCAGGGGCCTCCTACAACGAGCAGTACTTC
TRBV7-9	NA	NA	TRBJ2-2	CASSDRQSFPGELFF	TGTGCCAGCAGCGACCGACAGTCCTTCCCCGGGGAGCTGTTTTTT
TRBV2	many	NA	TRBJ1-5	CASRHTAQPQHF	TGTGCCAGTAGGCATACTGCTCAGCCCCAGCATTTT
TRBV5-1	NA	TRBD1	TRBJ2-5	CASSADRGTHQETQYF	TGCGCCAGCAGCGCTGACAGGGGAACTCACCAAGAGACCCAGTACTTC
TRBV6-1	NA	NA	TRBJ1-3	CASSVGGGFGNIIYF	TGTGCCAGCAGTGTTGGGGGGGGATTTGGAAACATCATATATTTT
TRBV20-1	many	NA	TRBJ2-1	CSARDNSRKRNEQFF	TGCAGTGCTAGAGATAATAGCAGGAAGAGGAATGAGCAGTTCTTC
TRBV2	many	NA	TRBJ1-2	CASTEQANYGYTF	TGTGCCAGCACCGAACAGGCTAACTATGGCTACACCTTC
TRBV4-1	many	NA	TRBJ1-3	CASSQDLDEAGNTIYF	TGCGCCAGCAGCCAAGACCTTGATGAGGCTGGAAACACCATATATTTT
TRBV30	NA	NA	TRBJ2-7	CAWNAQGGYEQYF	TGTGCCTGGAACGCGCAGGGGGGGTACGAGCAGTACTTC
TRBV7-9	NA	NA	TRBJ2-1	CASSSPGSKNRINNEQFF	TGTGCCAGCAGCTCCCCGGGGTCTAAAAACAGAATTAACAATGAGCAGTTCTTC
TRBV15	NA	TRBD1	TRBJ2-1	CATSGYRDRGVNEQFF	TGTGCCACCAGCGGGTACCGGGACAGGGGTGTGAATGAGCAGTTCTTC
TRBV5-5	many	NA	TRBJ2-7	CASSYGSTAVEQYF	TGTGCCAGCAGCTATGGATCGACCGCCGTAGAGCAGTACTTC
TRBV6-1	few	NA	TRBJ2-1	CASSYADRDNEQFF	TGTGCCAGCAGTTACGCGGACAGAGACAATGAGCAGTTCTTC